This is a list of T cell receptor beta chains from one sample in a study of blood T cell repertoires in COVID-19. Profiling relied on immunoSEQ multiplex PCR, and the TCRdb table lists in-frame clones only, not all of them. The top ten clones hold approximately 4.7% of a sample with 320,000 or so clones, under 90% of them seen once. Sequences were obtained from PBMCs or T cells enriched from blood (not recorded which). The receptors originated from a man aged 60 to 75 who had recovered from COVID-19. CDR3s include the opening cysteine and the closing phenylalanine or tryptophan. A D gene is named only where the DNA matches it firmly. Some rows have no size entry. The others give once, few or many, or a class for an expanded clone.

TGTGCCAGCTCACCACCGGGCAGGAGCCACAGGGTGCTGTTTTTT	CASSPPGRSHRVLFF	NA	TRBV18	NA	TRBJ2-2
TGTGCCAGCAGCTTAAGCGGGGCACCTAATGAAAAACTGTTTTTT	CASSLSGAPNEKLFF	NA	TRBV11-2	medium-sized	TRBJ1-4
TGTGCCAGCAGCTTGGTAGCGGCCCCGAACACCGGGGAGCTGTTTTTT	CASSLVAAPNTGELFF	NA	TRBV7-3	NA	TRBJ2-2
TGTGCCAGCAGCTCCCTAATGGTCAATGAGCAGTTCTTC	CASSSLMVNEQFF	NA	TRBV7-3	once	TRBJ2-1
TGCGCCAGCAGCCGGGGAATGATGAACACCGGGGAGCTGTTTTTT	CASSRGMMNTGELFF	NA	TRBV5-1	NA	TRBJ2-2
TGTGCCAGCTCTCAGACAGGGGAAGGCTATGGCTACACCTTC	CASSQTGEGYGYTF	TRBD1	TRBV18	NA	TRBJ1-2
TGCGCCAGCAGCTTGAACGCGGGAGATGGTTACGAGCAGTACTTC	CASSLNAGDGYEQYF	TRBD2	TRBV5-1	NA	TRBJ2-7
TGTGCCAGCTCACCGCAAGCGGGAGTAATTTACGAGCAGTACTTC	CASSPQAGVIYEQYF	TRBD2	TRBV18	few	TRBJ2-7
TGTGCCAGCAGCTTGCTGGGGCGCCCAGATACGCAGTATTTT	CASSLLGRPDTQYF	NA	TRBV11-3	NA	TRBJ2-3
TGCGCCAGCAGCCAAGATCTTCAAGGAGGACTAGCGCCCCAGGAGCAGTTCTTC	CASSQDLQGGLAPQEQFF	TRBD2	TRBV4-3	NA	TRBJ2-1
TGTGCCAGTAGTGAGGGGGAGAACTATGGCTACACCTTC	CASSEGENYGYTF	NA	TRBV19	NA	TRBJ1-2
TGTGCCAGCTCACCCCGGACAATTGAAGGCAGTAGCGGGGAGCTGTTTTTT	CASSPRTIEGSSGELFF	NA	TRBV18	NA	TRBJ2-2
TGTGCCAGCAGCTTAAGGGACAGGGGGAACGGGGAGCTGTTTTTT	CASSLRDRGNGELFF	TRBD1	TRBV7-3	few	TRBJ2-2
TGTGCCAGCAGCCCGTATTTAGCGGGATCCGGTGGGGAGCAGTACTTC	CASSPYLAGSGGEQYF	TRBD2	TRBV14	NA	TRBJ2-7
TGTGCCAGCAGTGCCCCTCTCGGGCTAGCGGGAGGATCTGGGGCCAACGTCCTGACTTTC	CASSAPLGLAGGSGANVLTF	TRBD2	TRBV6-2/TRBV6-3	NA	TRBJ2-6
TGTGCCAGCAGTTCCCGGGGATCGAGCTCCTATAATTCACCCCTCCACTTT	CASSSRGSSSYNSPLHF	NA	TRBV28	few	TRBJ1-6
TGTGCCAGCAGCTTAGGACCCGGGAGGAACACCGGGGAGCTGTTTTTT	CASSLGPGRNTGELFF	NA	TRBV7-6	NA	TRBJ2-2
TGTGCCAGCAGTGAGAAGGAGGTCTCGGCGACCCAGTACTTC	CASSEKEVSATQYF	NA	TRBV2	NA	TRBJ2-5
TGTGCCAGCAGCAGGACGGGACTAGCGGTTAGCACAGATACGCAGTATTTT	CASSRTGLAVSTDTQYF	TRBD2	TRBV5-4	NA	TRBJ2-3
TGTGCCAGCGCGATTGGCGGGGGACACAATGAGCAGTTCTTC	CASAIGGGHNEQFF	TRBD2	TRBV2	NA	TRBJ2-1
TGTGCCAGCAGCTTAACGAGACAGTACACCGGGGAGCTGTTTTTT	CASSLTRQYTGELFF	NA	TRBV11-2	NA	TRBJ2-2
TGTGCCAGCAGCTTCTCCGGAGGCGGAGAAAATGAGCAGTTCTTC	CASSFSGGGENEQFF	NA	TRBV7-3	NA	TRBJ2-1
TGTGCCAGCTCACCAGGAGGGAAGGATCAGCCCCAGCATTTT	CASSPGGKDQPQHF	NA	TRBV18	NA	TRBJ1-5
TGCGCCAGCAGCTTGTTCGGGACAGGGGGCATGAACACTGAAGCTTTCTTT	CASSLFGTGGMNTEAFF	TRBD1	TRBV5-1	NA	TRBJ1-1
TGTGCCAGCAGCATGCAGGTTGAGGAGCAGTACTTC	CASSMQVEEQYF	NA	TRBV5-5	NA	TRBJ2-7
TGTGCCAGTAGTTGGTCGGGAGAAGAGACCCAGTACTTC	CASSWSGEETQYF	NA	TRBV19	once	TRBJ2-5
TGTGCCAGCAGTTACGAAACCCCGGGAGTAAATGAGCAGTTCTTC	CASSYETPGVNEQFF	NA	TRBV6-5	NA	TRBJ2-1
TGTGCCAGCAGCGCCCCGAGCGGGAGTTTGAGTGAGCAGTTCTTC	CASSAPSGSLSEQFF	TRBD2	TRBV9	NA	TRBJ2-1
TGTGCCAGCAGCGCTGGTCCGGGACTAGCGGGAGGGCCTTCCTACGAGCAGTACTTC	CASSAGPGLAGGPSYEQYF	TRBD2	TRBV9	NA	TRBJ2-7
TGCGCCAGCAGCTTGGGAGCGACCTACAATGAGCAGTTCTTC	CASSLGATYNEQFF	NA	TRBV5-1	NA	TRBJ2-1
TGTGCCAGCAGCGGCCGGGACAGGGACTACGAGCAGTACTTC	CASSGRDRDYEQYF	NA	TRBV21-1	NA	TRBJ2-7
TGTGCCAGCAGCTTCCGGACTAGCGGAAAAGAGACCCAGTACTTC	CASSFRTSGKETQYF	TRBD2	TRBV11-2	once	TRBJ2-5
TGTGCCAGCAGCCCTTCAGGAATACACACTGAAGCTTTCTTT	CASSPSGIHTEAFF	NA	TRBV3-1/TRBV3-2	NA	TRBJ1-1
TGTGCCATCAGTGCGGCAGGGGCGTATAGAGATACGCAGTATTTT	CAISAAGAYRDTQYF	NA	TRBV10-3	once	TRBJ2-3
TGTGCCAGCAGCCCCATCCCACCCCTCGGACTAGCGGGATTGTATGAGCAGTTCTTC	CASSPIPPLGLAGLYEQFF	TRBD2	TRBV7-9	NA	TRBJ2-1
TGTGCCAGCAGCGTAGCCGGGAGGGCCTTAACAGATACGCAGTATTTT	CASSVAGRALTDTQYF	TRBD2	TRBV9	once	TRBJ2-3
TGTGCCAGCAATCTCGGACTAGCGGGGATGACTAGCACAGATACGCAGTATTTT	CASNLGLAGMTSTDTQYF	TRBD2	TRBV9	NA	TRBJ2-3
TGTGCCAGCAGCTCCCTACCGATCCCCGGGACTAGCGGGGCCGGGGAGCTGTTTTTT	CASSSLPIPGTSGAGELFF	TRBD2	TRBV7-3	NA	TRBJ2-2
TGTGCCAGCAGCGGGTCTAGCGGGAGGGCTACCGGGGAGCTGTTTTTT	CASSGSSGRATGELFF	TRBD2	TRBV7-3	NA	TRBJ2-2
TGCAGTACAAGAGAGAGGCAAGCTTTCTTT	CSTRERQAFF	NA	TRBV20-1	NA	TRBJ1-1
TGTGCCAGCAGCTCGGGACTAGCGGAAGAGACCCAGTACTTC	CASSSGLAEETQYF	TRBD2	TRBV11-2	NA	TRBJ2-5
TGTGCCAGCAGCTTAAACCGGGACAGGGCCTACAATGAGCAGTTCTTC	CASSLNRDRAYNEQFF	TRBD1	TRBV7-2	NA	TRBJ2-1
TGTGCCAGCAGCCAATGGACTAGCGGAATGCCCTACGAGCAGTACTTC	CASSQWTSGMPYEQYF	TRBD2	TRBV7-2	NA	TRBJ2-7
TGTGCCAGCAGCTTAGCTCTTAGCGGGAGCTCCTACAATGAGCAGTTCTTC	CASSLALSGSSYNEQFF	TRBD2	TRBV7-2	NA	TRBJ2-1
TGTGCCACCAGTGATTCCCGGACAGCTGGGGCCAACGTCCTGACTTTC	CATSDSRTAGANVLTF	NA	TRBV24-1	NA	TRBJ2-6
TGCGCCAGCAGCGTAGCAGGGTTCACCGGGGAGCTGTTTTTT	CASSVAGFTGELFF	NA	TRBV5-1	NA	TRBJ2-2
TGTGCCAGCAGTTTAACTGACTATGGCTACACCTTC	CASSLTDYGYTF	NA	TRBV12-3/TRBV12-4	few	TRBJ1-2
TGTGCCAGCAGCTTGCCCAGGGAATACAATGAGCAGTTCTTC	CASSLPREYNEQFF	NA	TRBV5-4	NA	TRBJ2-1
TGTGCCAGCAGCTTAGGCCAGGGGGTGAATCAGCCCCAGCATTTT	CASSLGQGVNQPQHF	TRBD1	TRBV11-2	NA	TRBJ1-5
TGTGCCAGCAGCGGCCAGCGCGGGGAGACCCAGTACTTC	CASSGQRGETQYF	NA	TRBV12-3/TRBV12-4	NA	TRBJ2-5
TGCGCCAGCAGCGTACCGGGACAGGGGGTGACCTACGAGCAGTACTTC	CASSVPGQGVTYEQYF	TRBD1	TRBV5-1	once	TRBJ2-7
TGTGCCAGCAGTTCCGCCCGGTGGGGGGTAGAAGGCTACACCTTC	CASSSARWGVEGYTF	NA	TRBV6-5	once	TRBJ1-2